What follows are 30 T cell receptor beta chains derived from one specimen sequenced in a study of identical twins. Using its own MiXCR run on the 5' RACE reads, TCRdb lists one record per CDR3 protein. The table has more than 1.5 million distinct CDR3 sequences, less than 35% seen once; the top ten hold over 0.25%. The sample comprised cord blood. The source is a newborn girl in good health.

The sample holds a few counts of this clonotype. This chain links TRBV7-7 with TRBJ2-5, with a weak D call TRBD1 (6 bases). The CDR3 runs to 13 residues. Per the germline V gene, CDR1 is SSHAT and CDR2 is FNYEAQ (reference sequence). The CDR3 sequence is CATSRDTQETQYF. CDR3 coding DNA: TGTGCGACATCCCGGGACACCCAAGAGACCCAGTACTTC.

The chain couples TRBV9 to TRBJ2-3; TRBD2 is a possible D gene (6 bases). V was clipped by 3 bases and J by 2 bases, with 16 bases between them. Germline V gives CDR1 SGDLS, CDR2 YYNGEE. CDR3 size: 16 residues. CDR3 sequence (DNA): TGTGCCAGCAGCGCGCACGGGACTCCGAACACAGATACGCAGTATTTT. Translating gives CASSAHGTPNTDTQYF.

J is TRBJ1-5 and V is TRBV20-1, with a possible D match to TRBD1 (6 bases). The CDR3 length is 12 residues. The germline V gene has CDR1 DFQATT and CDR2 SNEGSKA (reference sequence). Deletions cut 6 bases from V and 5 bases from J, with 11 bases between. In nucleotides, the CDR3 is TGCAGTGCAAACAGGGTCTATCAGCCCCAGCATTTT. The encoded protein is CSANRVYQPQHF.

There are a few counts of this clonotype. The chain couples TRBV28 to TRBJ1-4; D remains ambiguous. Per the germline V gene, CDR1 is MDHEN and CDR2 is SYDVKM. The CDR3 length is 14 residues. Trimming cost V 5 bases and J 5 bases, with 12 bases left between them. CDR3 protein: CASSPKRLNEKLFF. The CDR3 coding sequence is TGTGCCAGCAGTCCGAAGCGGCTGAATGAAAAACTGTTTTTT. The variable domain in full, with the rest retrieved from reference TRBV28 and TRBJ1-4, is DVKVTQSSRYLVKRTGEKVFLECVQDMDHENMFWYRQDPGLGLRLIYFSYDVKMKEKGDIPEGYSVSREKKERFSLILESASTNQTSMYLCASSPKRLNEKLFFGSGTQLSVL.

At least ten counts were recorded for this clonotype. The chain carries TRBV12-3 or TRBV12-4 and TRBJ1-2; D gene ambiguous. CDR3 size: 12 residues. Trimming took off 6 bases at V and 4 bases at J, with 9 bases between the two ends. CDR3 sequence: CASSQQPYGYTF. CDR3 DNA: TGTGCCAGCAGCCAACAGCCCTATGGCTACACCTTC.

As DNA, the CDR3 is TGTGCCAGCAGCCCGGACAGGGACCCTACGAACACCGGGGAGCTGTTTTTT. This codes for CASSPDRDPTNTGELFF. V usage is TRBV21-1 and J usage is TRBJ2-2; whether TRBD1, the table's D call, matches the DNA was not checked. TRBV21-1 is marked as a pseudogene. The CDR3 is 17 residues long.

The chain links TRBV10-3 to TRBJ2-7; no reliable D call. Trimming stripped 6 bases from V and 3 bases from J, with 18 bases between. The CDR3 totals 15 residues. CDR1 is ENHRY and CDR2 is SYGVKD in the germline V gene. The CDR3 loop is CAIRERLNLNYEQYF. In DNA form, the CDR3 reads TGTGCCATCAGGGAGCGACTCAATCTCAACTACGAGCAGTACTTC.

The chain recombines TRBV6-5 with TRBJ1-2; the D gene is possibly TRBD1 (6 bases). The CDR3 is made up of 14 amino acids. Trimming took off 6 bases at V and 1 base at J, with 12 bases between the two ends. Germline lookup yields CDR1 MNHEY and CDR2 SVGAGI. CDR3 residues: CASRNRAFNYGYTF. The CDR3 nucleotides read TGTGCCAGCAGGAACAGGGCCTTTAACTATGGCTACACCTTC.

This clonotype was counted only a few times. V usage is TRBV20-1 and J usage is TRBJ2-1; D is tentatively TRBD1 or TRBD2 (5 bases each). The J call may be in error: the DNA end matches TRBJ2-7 better. In germline, CDR1 is DFQATT, CDR2 SNEGSKA (reference sequence). The CDR3 runs to 14 residues. The CDR3 here is CSAKAPGLYNEQYF. CDR3 coding DNA: TGCAGTGCTAAGGCCCCGGGGCTCTACAATGAGCAGTACTTC.

This clonotype was detected only a few times. V gene TRBV18 combines with J gene TRBJ2-5, with TRBD1 matching 9 bases. V was pared by 4 bases and J by 5 bases, with 5 bases of the junction left unmatched. Per the germline V gene, CDR1 is KGHSH and CDR2 is LQKENI. This CDR3 has 14 residues. As DNA, the CDR3 is TGTGCCAGCTCACTTACCGGGACAGGGGAGACCCAGTACTTC. Translated: CASSLTGTGETQYF.

V gene TRBV6-1 combines with J gene TRBJ1-2, with a weak D call TRBD1 (5 bases). The V end lost 2 bases, the J end lost 3 bases, and 13 bases lay between the germline ends. Germline V gives CDR1 MNHNS, CDR2 SASEGT. CDR3 length: 15 amino acids. The CDR3 loop is CASSERVGTHYGYTF. The DNA for the CDR3 is TGTGCCAGCAGTGAACGGGTAGGGACTCACTATGGCTACACCTTC.

CDR3 nucleotide sequence: TGTGCCAGCAGTTCAGGGACGGTTAGCAATCAGCCCCAGCATTTT. Translated: CASSSGTVSNQPQHF. This sequence joins TRBV6-1 and TRBJ1-5; maybe TRBD1 (5 bases). The CDR3 is made up of 15 amino acids. Germline-derived CDR1 and CDR2 are MNHNS and SASEGT. Trimming cost V 5 bases and J 0 bases, with 11 bases left between them.

This clonotype showed up just a few times. The rearrangement links TRBV5-1 to TRBJ1-5; the match to TRBD1 covers 8 bases. Trimming cost V 0 bases and J 7 bases; bases outside gene matches: 6. The CDR3 loop spans 15 amino acids. CDR1 SGHRS and CDR2 YFSETQ come from the germline V gene. The CDR3 here is CASSLGGQGGQPQHF. The DNA of the CDR3 is TGCGCCAGCAGCTTGGGAGGACAGGGAGGGCAGCCCCAGCATTTT.

This clonotype was detected only a few times. The V call is TRBV20-1, the J call TRBJ2-3; tentatively, D is TRBD1 or TRBD2 (5 bases each). This CDR3 region has 16 residues. Germline CDR1 DFQATT, CDR2 SNEGSKA (reference sequence). V lost 6 bases to trimming and J lost 1 base, with 20 bases between them. The CDR3 DNA is TGCAGTGCGATGGGCCCCGGGGCGAAAGGCACAGATACGCAGTATTTT. It encodes CSAMGPGAKGTDTQYF.

This clonotype was detected only a few times. The chain has TRBV9 and TRBJ2-7, with TRBD1 as a possible D gene (5 bases). The V end lost 0 bases, the J end lost 0 bases, and 10 bases lay between the germline ends. Germline V gene data show CDR1 as SGDLS and CDR2 as YYNGEE. This CDR3 comprises 15 residues. This CDR3 reads CASSVDLDTSYEQYF. The CDR3 region has the DNA TGTGCCAGCAGCGTAGACTTGGACACCTCCTACGAGCAGTACTTC.

The chain employs TRBV5-1 and TRBJ2-1, with 7 bases fitting TRBD2. CDR3 length equals 16 residues. The V gene end was trimmed by 4 bases and the J gene end by 10 bases; junction bases not matched to a gene: 17. CDR1 is SGHRS, CDR2 YFSETQ, per germline. In nucleotides, the CDR3 is TGCGCCAGCAGCCCTGGACTAGTAGCGTTTTCCCCCGAGCAGTTCTTC. Translated, it gives CASSPGLVAFSPEQFF. The full variable domain, completed using reference TRBV5-1 and TRBJ2-1, is KAGVTQTPRYLIKTRGQQVTLSCSPISGHRSVSWYQQTPGQGLQFLFEYFSETQRNKGNFPGRFSGRQFSNSRSEMNVSTLELGDSALYLCASSPGLVAFSPEQFFGPGTRLTVL.

This clonotype showed up just a few times. The chain links TRBV4-2 to TRBJ2-4, with D perhaps TRBD1 or TRBD2 (5 bases each). The V end lost 1 base, the J end lost 5 bases, and 9 bases lay between the germline ends. The CDR3 runs 14 residues. Germline V gene data show CDR1 as LGHNA and CDR2 as YNFKEQ. Written as DNA, the CDR3 is TGTGCCAGCAGCCAAGTCTGGGACCAAAACATTCAGTACTTC. Translated, it gives CASSQVWDQNIQYF.

This clonotype is a singleton in its sample. The chain combines TRBV7-9 with TRBJ1-2; TRBD1 might be the D (5 bases). Germline-derived CDR1 and CDR2 are SEHNR and FQNEAQ (reference sequence). The V end was cut by 0 bases, the J end by 8 bases, with 16 bases between. CDR3 length equals 15 residues. The CDR3 DNA sequence: TGTGCCAGCAGCTTAGCACAGGTGGCCTTCGGGGGCTACACCTTC. Encoded protein: CASSLAQVAFGGYTF. Drawing the rest from reference TRBV7-9 and TRBJ1-2, the complete variable domain is DTGVSQNPRHKITKRGQNVTFRCDPISEHNRLYWYRQTLGQGPEFLTYFQNEAQLEKSRLLSDRFSAERPKGSFSTLEIQRTEQGDSAMYLCASSLAQVAFGGYTFGSGTRLTVV.

This chain links TRBV12-3 or TRBV12-4 with TRBJ2-5, with 10 bases matching TRBD1. The CDR3 contains 15 residues. V trimming: 6 bases; J trimming: 0 bases; junction bases outside the gene matches: 4. The CDR3 reads CASRRQGAYQETQYF. Here the CDR3 DNA reads TGTGCCAGCAGACGACAGGGGGCTTACCAAGAGACCCAGTACTTC.

This clonotype was seen more than once but under ten times. The rearrangement joins TRBV20-1 to TRBJ2-7; 7 nucleotides line up with TRBD1. V shed 3 bases, J shed 2 bases, and the junction held 7 bases outside the gene matches. This CDR3 contains 14 residues. The germline V gene encodes CDR1 DFQATT and CDR2 SNEGSKA (reference sequence). CDR3: CSASALRGTYEQYF. The CDR3 DNA is TGCAGTGCTAGCGCTCTCAGGGGGACCTACGAGCAGTACTTC.

This clonotype came up many times. This chain joins TRBV29-1 and TRBJ1-2; D not resolved. The CDR3 contains 11 residues. Deletions cut 3 bases from V and 2 bases from J, with 4 bases between. Germline V gene sequence: CDR1 SQVTM, CDR2 ANQGSEA. In DNA form, the CDR3 reads TGCAGCGTTGACAGGAACTATGGCTACACCTTC. It encodes CSVDRNYGYTF.

In its sample, this clonotype was seen a few times. The chain links TRBV10-3 to TRBJ2-5; 7 bases agree with TRBD2. The germline gives CDR1 ENHRY, CDR2 SYGVKD. The CDR3 length is 17 residues. The ends lost 0 bases at V and 3 bases at J; junction bases unmatched: 10. The CDR3 nucleotides are TGTGCCATCAGTGAGTCTAGCGGGTCAAGCCCCAAAGAGACCCAGTACTTC. Amino acid sequence: CAISESSGSSPKETQYF.

Worth noting for this clonotype: A much more abundant neighbour one base away suggests this may be a read error. The chain links TRBV3-1 to TRBJ2-3; D call uncertain. CDR1 is LGHDT, CDR2 YNNKEL, per germline (reference sequence). This CDR3 has 15 residues. Here the CDR3 reads CAGSHRTSFTDTQYF. The DNA for the CDR3 is TGTGCCGGCAGCCATCGGACCTCGTTCACAGATACGCAGTATTTT.

The table lists this clonotype with a few counts. A read error may be the cause here, since a much bigger clone is one base away. The rearrangement joins TRBV28 to TRBJ2-7; D unresolved. Trimming removed 6 bases at V and 2 bases at J, with 5 bases between. This CDR3 region has 11 residues. Germline CDR1 reads MDHEN; CDR2 reads SYDVKM. The CDR3 protein is CASRNAYEQYF. CDR3 DNA: TGTGCCAGCAGGAACGCCTACGAGCAGTACTTC.

Only a few counts were recorded for this clonotype. This chain links TRBV6-6 with TRBJ2-3; no firm D call. The V end was cut by 10 bases, the J end by 1 base, with 12 bases between. Per the germline V gene, CDR1 is MNHNY and CDR2 is SVGAGI (reference sequence). The CDR3 has 13 residues. The CDR3 protein is CATSASGTDTQYF. In DNA form, the CDR3 reads TGTGCCACCTCAGCGTCAGGCACAGATACGCAGTATTTT.

In this sample, this clonotype turned up a few times. This sequence joins TRBV13 and TRBJ2-7, with 7 bases lining up with TRBD1. The germline gives CDR1 PRHDT, CDR2 FYEKMQ (reference sequence). The CDR3 consists of 14 residues. The trim removed 5 bases at V and 2 bases at J, leaving 6 bases unmatched. The CDR3 loop reads CASSQGVRAYEQYF. The DNA of the CDR3 is TGTGCCAGCAGCCAGGGGGTAAGGGCCTACGAGCAGTACTTC.

This clonotype was recorded a few times. The genes are TRBV20-1 and TRBJ2-7; perhaps TRBD2 as D (6 bases). V lost 2 bases and J lost 0, with 17 bases in between. The CDR3 is 16 residues long. Germline CDR1 reads DFQATT; CDR2 reads SNEGSKA (reference sequence). CDR3 bases: TGCAGTGCTAGAACTTCCCGGGGACTTAGCTCCTACGAGCAGTACTTC. It codes for CSARTSRGLSSYEQYF.

This clonotype was observed a handful of times. V is TRBV20-1 and J is TRBJ1-2; 7 bases map to TRBD1. Germline V lookup: CDR1 DFQATT, CDR2 SNEGSKA (reference sequence). The J segment lost 4 bases and the V segment lost 5 bases, leaving 10 bases of the junction unmatched. The CDR3 totals 14 residues. CDR3 loop: CSAQTTGVLYGYTF. Here the CDR3 DNA reads TGCAGTGCTCAAACAACAGGGGTCCTCTATGGCTACACCTTC.

The rearrangement links TRBV6-1 to TRBJ2-5; D is ambiguous. This CDR3 contains 13 residues. In germline, CDR1 is MNHNS, CDR2 SASEGT. The germline V and J ends were trimmed by 7 bases and 3 bases, with 12 bases remaining between them. CDR3 sequence (DNA): TGTGCCAGCATTCCCGGGCCAGAAGAGACCCAGTACTTC. Amino acids: CASIPGPEETQYF.

The chain links TRBV7-2 to TRBJ2-7; weak D call: TRBD2 (5 bases). The germline V gene has CDR1 SGHTA and CDR2 FQGNSA. This CDR3 region has 16 residues. The germline V and J ends were trimmed by 0 bases and 0 bases, with 12 bases remaining between them. CDR3 DNA: TGTGCCAGCAGCTTAGCCGTAGTTACTAGCTCCTACGAGCAGTACTTC. This translates into CASSLAVVTSSYEQYF.